This T cell receptor (beta chain) was documented in a study of cytomegalovirus exposure and HLA in healthy donors. General study results and limits: Available immune exposure information was restricted to CMV serostatus only. Equally common other TCR beta chains were less clonally expanded than HLA-associated ones, a later analysis found. Researchers catalogued about 150 TCR beta chains as cytomegalovirus-associated. Several of the most significant clusters appeared, in a later analysis, to be linked to common viral pathogens.

The PCR was carried out with 60 Vbeta primers and 13 Jbeta primers. The table came from immunoSEQ multiplex PCR; TCRdb's copy has only in-frame clones and leaves some out. The table lists about 140,000 clones, over 70% of them singletons. This CDR3 region has 12 residues. Germline-derived CDR1 and CDR2 are SEHNR and FQNEAQ (reference sequence). Details on this clone: Its antigen is currently unknown. One junction end does not reproduce the germline sequence, and a read error may be involved.

The chain is built from TRBV7-9 and TRBJ2-7; no definite D call. Sequencing was carried out using PBMCs. This TCR was sampled from a male donor in good health and CMV-seronegative. Here the CDR3 reads CSSLGASYEQYF. The CDR3 coding sequence is TGTTCCAGCCTCGGAGCCTCCTACGAGCAGTACTTC. Full variable domain (rest looked up from reference TRBV7-9 and TRBJ2-7): DTGVSQNPRHKITKRGQNVTFRCDPISEHNRLYWYRQTLGQGPEFLTYFQNEAQLEKSRLLSDRFSAERPKGSFSTLEIQRTEQGDSAMYLCSSLGASYEQYFGPGTRLTVT.